One sample yielded the 2 T cell receptor beta chains listed below, sequenced in a study of T cells in women clearing cervical HPV infection. Sequenced by immunoSEQ multiplex PCR; TCRdb stores in-frame clones only, minus some. The table lists fewer than 40,000 clones, with approximately 7.5% in the top ten. Sample: blood buffy coat. The source of these receptors is a woman between 18 and 70 years old with a cervical HPV16 infection that either progressed to CIN3+ or cleared (not recorded which).

As to this clone: One end of the junction fails to match germline, which may point to a read error. The sequence runs out 3 residues before the end of the CDR3; the remainder is reconstructed from the germline J gene. Other nucleotide sequences from this sample produce the same CDR3. The chain joins TRBV6-1 to TRBJ1-3; D is unclear. In germline, CDR1 is MNHNS, CDR2 SASEGT. The CDR3 covers 17 residues. CDR3 DNA, as far as it was read: TGTGCCAGCAGTGAAGCGCTTCAGGTCCTCTCTGGAAACACG. It is translated as CASSEALQVLSGNT. In full, the CDR3 is CASSEALQVLSGNTIYF.

Details on this clone: Coverage ceases 3 residues before the CDR3 finishes, and the germline J gene fills in the end. The chain uses TRBV7-6 and TRBJ1-1; D perhaps matches TRBD1 (6 bases). Per the germline V gene, CDR1 is SGHVS and CDR2 is FNYEAQ. V shed 3 bases and J shed 3 bases, with 17 bases lying between them. CDR3 length: 16 residues. Partial CDR3 DNA: TGTGCCAGCAGCTTGATGCAGGGGATTAGGGACACTGAA. It encodes CASSLMQGIRDTE. The whole CDR3 sequence is CASSLMQGIRDTEAFF. The full variable domain, completed using reference TRBV7-6 and TRBJ1-1, is GAGVSQSPRYKVTKRGQDVALRCDPISGHVSLYWYRQALGQGPEFLTYFNYEAQQDKSGLPNDRFSAERPEGSISTLTIQRTEQRDSAMYRCASSLMQGIRDTEAFFGQGTRLTVV.